Presented here are 14 T cell receptor beta chains from one specimen sequenced in a study of shared clonotypes between healthy human individuals. The assay was immunoSEQ multiplex PCR, and TCRdb's table has in-frame clones only and misses some. The sample contains 1.4 million to 1.5 million clones, around 97% of which appear only once. The sequenced sample was naive CD4+ T cells sorted from blood. Regarding subset: CD45RA+ positively selected. Receptors originate from a man aged 25 to 40 in good health.

The J gene is TRBJ2-1, the V gene TRBV7-2; 10 bases agree with TRBD2. Germline CDR1 reads SGHTA; CDR2 reads FQGNSA. This CDR3 spans 15 amino acids. V was clipped by 3 bases and J by 5 bases; unmatched bases: 4. CDR3 region: CASSFWLAGDNEQFF. In nucleotides, the CDR3 is TGTGCCAGCAGCTTTTGGCTAGCGGGAGACAATGAGCAGTTCTTC.

As regards this clone: One junction end does not reproduce the germline sequence, and a read error may be involved. The CDR3 loop is CASSFFILQGNTEAFF. CDR3 nucleotide sequence: TGTGCCAGCAGCTTTTTCATCCTCCAGGGAAACACAGAAGCTTTCTTT. V gene TRBV5-6 combines with J gene TRBJ1-1; D might be TRBD1 (5 bases). This CDR3 is built from 16 residues. Per the germline V gene, CDR1 is SGHDT and CDR2 is YYEEEE.

A remark on this clone: At one boundary the junction diverges from the germline segment, which might be a read error. V and J are TRBV9 and TRBJ2-7; D gene uncertain. In germline, CDR1 is SGDLS, CDR2 YYNGEE. This CDR3 spans 15 amino acids. The CDR3 DNA follows: TGTGCCAGCAGCGTAGAGTTGACGGGCTCCCACGAGCAGTACTTC. This sequence encodes CASSVELTGSHEQYF. Full variable domain (remainder filled in from reference TRBV9 and TRBJ2-7): DSGVTQTPKHLITATGQRVTLRCSPRSGDLSVYWYQQSLDQGLQFLIQYYNGEERAKGNILERFSAQQFPDLHSELNLSSLELGDSALYFCASSVELTGSHEQYFGPGTRLTVT.

The chain employs TRBV30 and TRBJ2-1, with a tentative D call TRBD2 (6 bases). Germline V CDR1 and CDR2: GTSNPN, SVGIG (reference sequence). The CDR3 consists of 11 residues. Trimming removed 5 bases at V and 15 bases at J, with 17 bases between. This CDR3 reads CAWGGLVSLFF. Written as DNA, the CDR3 is TGTGCCTGGGGGGGACTCGTTTCACTGTTCTTC.

The chain recombines TRBV25-1 with TRBJ1-2, with a tentative D call TRBD1 (6 bases). Germline V gene data show CDR1 as MGHDK and CDR2 as SYGVNS. The CDR3 has 12 amino acids. The V end was cut by 9 bases, the J end by 7 bases, with 15 bases between. CDR3 nucleotides: TGTGCCAGTAAAAAGGAGGGGGTTGGCTACACCTTC. This gives the protein CASKKEGVGYTF.

A single count supports this clone. The J gene is TRBJ1-3, the V gene TRBV19; TRBD1 matches 10 bases. Losses at the gene ends were 6 bases for V and 1 base for J; bases not matched to a gene: 6. Germline V lookup: CDR1 LNHDA, CDR2 SQIVND (reference sequence). The CDR3 is 16 amino acids. CDR3 residues: CASRTTGGGSGNTIYF. In DNA, the CDR3 is TGTGCCAGTAGGACGACAGGGGGCGGGTCTGGAAACACCATATATTTT.

The chain joins TRBV7-2 to TRBJ2-4; 14 bases agree with TRBD2. CDR1 and CDR2 (germline): SGHTA, FQGNSA. The CDR3 length is 17 residues. Trimming cost V 6 bases and J 8 bases; bases outside gene matches: 12. CDR3 sequence: CASRHRGLAGGTDIQYF. CDR3 DNA sequence: TGTGCCAGCAGACACCGCGGACTAGCGGGAGGTACGGACATTCAGTACTTC.

The chain links TRBV19 to TRBJ1-1; no definite D call. CDR1 is LNHDA and CDR2 is SQIVND in the germline V gene (reference sequence). This CDR3 has 15 amino acids. V gave up 7 bases and J gave up 1 base, with 16 bases separating them. CDR3: CASTLVRGSNTEAFF. In nucleotides, the CDR3 is TGTGCCAGTACCCTAGTGCGGGGTTCGAACACTGAAGCTTTCTTT.

This clone was seen only once. J is TRBJ1-4 and V is TRBV27, with 7 positions matching TRBD1. Germline CDR1 reads MNHEY; CDR2 reads SMNVEV (reference sequence). J was trimmed by 5 bases and V by 5 bases; bases with no gene match: 8. The CDR3 has 15 residues. CDR3 loop: CASSLSGGENEKLFF. The CDR3 DNA reads TGTGCCAGCAGTCTCTCAGGGGGGGAAAATGAAAAACTGTTTTTT. Filled out from reference TRBV27 and TRBJ1-4, the complete variable domain reads EAQVTQNPRYLITVTGKKLTVTCSQNMNHEYMSWYRQDPGLGLRQIYYSMNVEVTDKGDVPEGYKVSRKEKRNFPLILESPSPNQTSLYFCASSLSGGENEKLFFGSGTQLSVL.

In this sample, this clone turned up once. CDR3 bases: TGTGCCAGCGAAGCAGGGGCCAACGTCCTGACTTTC. Encoded protein: CASEAGANVLTF. The V gene is TRBV6-6, the J gene TRBJ2-6; D unclear. The V end lost 8 bases, the J end lost 4 bases, and 6 bases lay between the germline ends. This CDR3 contains 12 residues. The germline V gene encodes CDR1 MNHNY and CDR2 SVGAGI (reference sequence).

The V and J genes are TRBV13 and TRBJ2-5; 11 nucleotides align to TRBD2. Looked up from germline, CDR1 is PRHDT and CDR2 is FYEKMQ (reference sequence). V was pared by 4 bases and J by 7 bases, with 11 bases of the junction left unmatched. The CDR3 is 16 residues long. The DNA of the CDR3 is TGTGCCAGCAGCTCAATGGGACTAGCGGACAGCCTGACCCAGTACTTC. This encodes CASSSMGLADSLTQYF.

This clone has only one observation. The V gene is TRBV11-2, the J gene TRBJ2-1, with 9 nucleotides matching TRBD1. Germline V gene sequence: CDR1 SGHAT, CDR2 FQNNGV. V lost 5 bases and J lost 2; bases outside the gene matches: 4. CDR3 length: 15 residues. The CDR3 is CASSPWTGAYNEQFF. The CDR3 nucleotides are TGTGCCAGCAGCCCGTGGACAGGGGCCTACAATGAGCAGTTCTTC.

The sample holds a few counts of this clone. V is TRBV28 and J is TRBJ1-2, with 8 bases that match TRBD1. Germline V gene lookup returns CDR1 MDHEN and CDR2 SYDVKM. The CDR3 is made up of 14 amino acids. J was trimmed by 2 bases and V by 10 bases; bases with no gene match: 9. The DNA of the CDR3 is TGTGCCACCCCACGGGGGACAGGCAACTATGGCTACACCTTC. Translating gives CATPRGTGNYGYTF.

V usage is TRBV5-1 and J usage is TRBJ1-1; 8 bases fit TRBD1. Germline assignment: CDR1 SGHRS and CDR2 YFSETQ. The V gene end was trimmed by 7 bases and the J gene end by 2 bases; junction bases not matched to a gene: 1. The CDR3 length is 12 residues. CDR3 sequence (DNA): TGCGCCAGCGGACAGGGCAACACTGAAGCTTTCTTT. It encodes CASGQGNTEAFF.